This T cell receptor (beta chain) is drawn from a study of beta chain features in type 1 diabetes (dated by TCRdb to between 2018 and 2020). With regard to the full study: No differences in mean age, gender distribution, total cell number or subset yield were found between patients and healthy donors. A total of around 100 million sorted cells were examined across all samples, and RNA yield correlated strongly with the number of cells per subset. In the study, recently diagnosed type 1 diabetes patients and matched healthy donors were compared on the TCRB repertoires of their sorted circulating CD4+ T cell subsets. Naive and central memory subsets were obtained from all 30 or so donors, but regulatory and stem cell-like memory subsets were isolated from only 8 patients and roughly eight healthy donors. The paper as a whole reports these results and caveats: Because cDNA was sequenced instead of genomic DNA, activated cells with high expression could be over-represented, although the groups did not differ in activation or CD3 levels. Naive, central memory and regulatory TCRB repertoires appeared to be more similar among patients than among healthy donors. At VDJ recombination sites, type 1 diabetes patients had fewer insertions and more deleted nucleotides, which implies abnormalities in thymic rearrangement. HLA sub-analyses involved small numbers of individuals, so any influence of HLA type on TCRB rearrangement remained unresolved. In all four CD4+ subsets, TCRB CDR3 length was moderately but significantly shorter in type 1 diabetes patients. PCR may preferentially amplify shorter templates, but because patient and control samples were amplified and corrected together, any resulting skew would affect both groups equally.

All of the isolated RNA was reverse transcribed with the High Capacity cDNA Reverse Transcription Kit, so expressed TCRB transcripts were sequenced. Deep immunoSEQ sequencing was applied to naive, central memory and regulatory T cell samples, giving an average of approximately 4 million total reads per sample. Sorted cells were lysed in RLT buffer, and RNA was extracted using DNase-treated RNeasy Micro or Mini kits according to cell number. To prevent cross-contamination, every cell subset was processed on its own, while patient and healthy donor samples were processed together. The immunoSEQ multiplex PCR was used to amplify TCRB sequences from cDNA, generating 87-bp fragments that spanned the CDR3 region. Sequencing of the amplicons was done on the Illumina HiSeq platform. The paper's processing steps were these. PCR bias was corrected computationally using synthetic template baselines, and reads within Hamming distance 2 were collapsed, with unmergeable singletons discarded. Reads were aligned against IMGT so that V, D and J genes, CDR3 length and insertions or deletions at six rearrangement sites could be assigned. Within each subset, clonotype counts were normalized to sorted cell number, after which true diversity and Gini coefficients were computed with the tcR R package. The overlap coefficient, calculated on TCRB nucleotide sequences, was used to measure repertoire sharing. In its TCRdb copy, this immuneACCESS table keeps in-frame sequences only and misses some clones. Where compared with another copy, unresolved V genes explain less than half of these, and the others have no known cause. The D gene and trimming were derived from the DNA, and the V and J assignments and clone size from that table. The sample table contains 55,000 to 80,000 clones; only one count was recorded for almost 50% of them. The top ten clonotypes cover 0.7% of the sample.

Inclusive of the bounding cysteine and phenylalanine, the CDR3 is 14 residues long. Only the CDR3 region is kept as DNA, spanning 42 bases read in frame from base 1. V is cut by 3 bases and J by 3 bases, and the space between the germline ends is 9 bases. Taken from the germline V gene, the CDR1 and CDR2 loops are SGHTA and FQGNSA. Concerning this clone: Its antigen has not been determined. Qualities for individual bases were not recorded, and no much larger clone is one base off.

Each donor gave one peripheral blood draw, roughly 0.12 L on average, collected into heparinised tubes. Using a panel that included CD45RO, CCR7, CD25, CD127, CD95 and CD27, naive, central memory, regulatory and stem cell-like memory CD4+ T cells were sorted on a BD FACSAria II. A purity above 98% was achieved for all sorted populations. PBMCs were isolated immediately by Lymphoprep density gradient centrifugation and stained directly without culture. To minimize batch effects, samples were stained and sorted in pairs, one healthy donor with one patient per experiment. The V gene is TRBV7-2 and the J gene is TRBJ2-4, with no D gene named confidently. The receptor was derived from a man aged 25-40 years with type 1 diabetes. Sequencing input: central memory CD4+ T cells from blood. The DNA sequence reads TGTGCCAGCAGCTTGAGACTGGGCAAAAACATTCAGTACTTC. It encodes CASSLRLGKNIQYF.